This T cell receptor (beta chain) came from a study of Ad26.COV2.S vaccination and SARS-CoV-2 variants. Study conclusions and caveats: Breadth and depth estimates from TCRs may understate total T cell responses. A substantial breadth of spike-specific CD8+ and CD4+ T cell responses after vaccination has been reported. Placebo recipients and vaccine recipients were similar in non-spike TCR breadth. Compared with placebo recipients, vaccine recipients had higher spike-specific TCR breadth.

Here immunoSEQ multiplex PCR was the method, and the copy in TCRdb shows in-frame clones only, minus some. The data hold tens of thousands of clones, with 82% observed a single time. A remark on this clone: Antigen specificity is unknown.

The clonotype was recovered from a human donor who had recovered from COVID-19. Source: peripheral blood, taken after recovery from COVID-19.

CDR3 region: CASSPLAGELFF. The CDR3 DNA follows: TGTGCCAGCTCACCACTCGCCGGGGAGCTGTTTTTT. V gene TRBV18 combines with J gene TRBJ2-2; D gene ambiguous. In germline, CDR1 is KGHSH, CDR2 LQKENI. The CDR3 is made up of 12 amino acids. Trimming removed 1 base at V and 6 bases at J, with 3 bases between.